The clone carrying this TCR beta chain was counted at least ten times. Its antigen is currently unknown. This sample is part of a study of regulatory T cells in long-lasting Graves disease. Findings and caveats of the study: Patients with persistent Graves' had lower TCR diversity than newly diagnosed patients.

Described time point: newly diagnosed GD, antithyroid drugs for less than 3 months. TCR sequences were obtained from RNA taken from PBMCs. iRepertoire HTBI primers and Arm-PCR of CDR3 regions built TCR beta libraries. From the multiplex PCR reads, TCRdb called clonotypes with MiXCR, one entry per CDR3 protein. Of about 420,000 distinct CDR3 sequences detected, about a sixth appear once; the ten largest clones hold 20% to 25%. A further study also used this sample, focusing on T cells in Graves' hyperthyroidism and ophthalmopathy. That publication notes: First-round RT-PCR of the TCR CDR3 relied on the HTBI primer set.

The sample was peripheral blood mononuclear cells (PBMCs), taken at new diagnosis, from a patient treated with antithyroid drugs. The source is a woman between 18 and 30 years old with Graves disease.

The chain's CDR3 is CASSWGTATEAFF. Written as DNA, the CDR3 is TGTGCCAGCAGTTGGGGGACAGCGACTGAAGCTTTCTTT. This chain uses TRBV7-2 with TRBJ1-1; 7 positions match TRBD1. CDR3 length: 13 amino acids. V lost 6 bases, J lost 5 bases, and 6 bases stayed unmatched. CDR1 is SGHTA and CDR2 is FQGNSA in the germline V gene.